Listed here is a single TCR beta chain. The antigen is undetermined. TCRdb's table, derived via immunoSEQ multiplex PCR, lists solely in-frame clones and lacks some. The sample lists about 14,000 clones, around 84% occurring once. This sample is drawn from a study of T cell repertoires in ileal Crohn's disease. Study information: All patients had surgery for stricturing (about 60%) or penetrating (about 40%) disease. About half received postoperative treatment, under 14 with thiopurines and approximately 19 anti-TNF.

Study-wide results and limits: Compared with CD4 T cells, sorted CD8 cells carried more expanded clones. Compared with non-smokers, active smokers at surgery showed more clonal expansions.

The CDR3 loop spans 15 amino acids. Germline lookup yields CDR1 MDHEN and CDR2 SYDVKM. With 2 bases clipped from V and 3 bases from J, the junction kept 1 base outside the gene matches. Material: ileal tissue. V gene TRBV28 combines with J gene TRBJ2-5; 12 bases align to TRBD2. This sequence originates from an adult with Crohn's disease. DNA of the CDR3: TGTGCCAGCAGTTTACTAGCGGGAGGGGAAGAGACCCAGTACTTC. Its translation is CASSLLAGGEETQYF.